The 2 T cell receptor beta chains below come from one sample, sequenced in a study of T cells of healthy individuals. Via MiXCR, TCRdb re-called the 5' RACE reads, giving one row per CDR3 protein. The sample gives about 96,000 distinct CDR3 sequences, around 17% of which show up once; under 7.5% is in the top ten. The receptor set was obtained from a human donor in good health.

This clonotype occurred many times. The gene calls are TRBV30 and TRBJ1-5; D is perhaps TRBD1 (5 bases). CDR3 size: 13 residues. V was clipped by 4 bases and J by 1 base, with 8 bases between them. Per germline, CDR1 GTSNPN and CDR2 SVGIG (reference sequence). In DNA form, the CDR3 reads TGTGCCTGGAATAGGGGAAGCAATCAGCCCCAGCATTTT. Encoded protein: CAWNRGSNQPQHF.

The chain combines TRBV4-3 with TRBJ2-3, with D possibly being TRBD2 (7 bases). The CDR3 loop spans 16 amino acids. Germline V lookup: CDR1 LGHNA, CDR2 YSLEER. The V end lost 0 bases, the J end lost 2 bases, and 12 bases lay between the germline ends. Written as DNA, the CDR3 is TGCGCCAGCAGCCAAGATAGGGGGGGGGTCACAGATACGCAGTATTTT. This sequence encodes CASSQDRGGVTDTQYF.